This TCR beta chain stems from a study of OX40 agonist ivuxolimab in advanced cancers. The overall study: The treatment was a fully human IgG2 OX40 agonist, ivuxolimab. Melanoma, hepatocellular carcinoma, head and neck or renal cell cancer occurred in dose-escalation patients.

Sequencing used immunoSEQ multiplex PCR; TCRdb keeps in-frame clones, though not all of them. The data hold about 70,000 clones, with roughly 89% observed a single time. Whole-study findings and limits: Nonresponders included some who also had low normalized T-cell clonal expansion.

Baseline, cycle 4 day 1, and cycle 7 day 1 were the blood sampling points. Concerning this clone: The antigen remains undetermined.

The origin of this receptor is an adult with an advanced solid tumor such as melanoma, head and neck, liver or kidney cancer. This specimen was CD4+ or CD8+ T cells sorted from blood, taken in a trial of the OX40 agonist ivuxolimab.

The CDR3 sequence: CASSFSLTGPNTEAFF. CDR3 DNA: TGCGCCAGCAGCTTCTCTTTGACAGGGCCGAACACTGAAGCTTTCTTT. This chain connects TRBV5-1 to TRBJ1-1; 7 bases agree with TRBD1. Germline-derived CDR1 and CDR2 are SGHRS and YFSETQ. This CDR3 has 16 amino acids. The ends lost 2 bases at V and 1 base at J; junction bases unmatched: 8.